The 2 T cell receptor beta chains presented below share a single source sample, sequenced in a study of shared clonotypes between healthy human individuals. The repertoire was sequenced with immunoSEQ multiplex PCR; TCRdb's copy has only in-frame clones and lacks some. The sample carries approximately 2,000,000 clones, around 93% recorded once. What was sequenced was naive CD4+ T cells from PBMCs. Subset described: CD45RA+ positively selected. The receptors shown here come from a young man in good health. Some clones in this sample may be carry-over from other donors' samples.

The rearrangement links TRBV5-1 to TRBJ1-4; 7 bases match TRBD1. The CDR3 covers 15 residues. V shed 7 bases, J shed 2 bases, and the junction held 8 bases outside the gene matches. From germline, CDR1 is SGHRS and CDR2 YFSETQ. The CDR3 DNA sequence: TGCGCCAGCTGTATCCAGGGGGGGACTAATGAAAAACTGTTTTTT. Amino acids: CASCIQGGTNEKLFF.

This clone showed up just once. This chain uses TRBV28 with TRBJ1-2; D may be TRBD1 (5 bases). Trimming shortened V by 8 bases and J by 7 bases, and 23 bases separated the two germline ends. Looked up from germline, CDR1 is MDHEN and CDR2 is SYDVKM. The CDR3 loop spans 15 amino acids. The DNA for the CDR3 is TGTGCCAGCCTTACCGGGGGGAGCCCTACTGGTGGCTACACCTTC. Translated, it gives CASLTGGSPTGGYTF.